The rows below give T cell receptor beta chains drawn from one sample of a study of cytomegalovirus exposure and HLA in healthy donors. The data were produced by immunoSEQ multiplex PCR, yet TCRdb's version contains in-frame clones alone and is incomplete. The data hold roughly 130,000 clones, with roughly 70% observed a single time. The specimen sequenced was PBMCs. These receptors were obtained from a man between 40 and 49 years old in good health and CMV-seropositive. The CDR3 runs from the conserved cysteine through the conserved F or W. A D gene is named only where the DNA matches it firmly.

TRBD1,TRBV5-5,16,TRBJ2-7,CASSLRAGTGGYEQYF
-,TRBV6-5,14,TRBJ1-2,CASSYADRVYGYTF
TRBD1,TRBV19,11,TRBJ1-1,CAINRGSEAFF
-,TRBV7-2,16,TRBJ2-3,CASSPGSSYFTDTQYF
-,TRBV19,14,TRBJ1-6,CASSGQFYNSPLHF
TRBD1,TRBV28,16,TRBJ1-5,CASSLAGTGGGQPQHF
TRBD1,TRBV6-1,14,TRBJ1-5,CASSPGQGNQPQHF
-,TRBV5-6,17,TRBJ2-1,CASSFRNRGYPYNEQFF
-,TRBV7-8,17,TRBJ2-2,CASSSALTDSNTGELFF
TRBD1,TRBV18,17,TRBJ1-1,CASSPPRGTGLNTEAFF
-,TRBV7-8,14,TRBJ2-5,CASSLGAGLGTQYF
-,TRBV6-1,13,TRBJ2-2,CASRLTIAGELFF
-,TRBV7-6,17,TRBJ2-7,CASSLAEGGQVTYEQYF
-,TRBV2,13,TRBJ2-7,CASNPGVVGEQYF
TRBD2,TRBV14,14,TRBJ2-7,CASSTMGGAYEQYF
-,TRBV7-2,17,TRBJ2-1,CASSLVGGQGAYNEQFF
-,TRBV27,13,TRBJ1-1,CASSQRWSDQAFF
-,TRBV6-5,14,TRBJ1-2,CASSSGAIGYGYTF
TRBD1,TRBV6-5,13,TRBJ1-1,CASSVRGRTEAFF
TRBD2,TRBV10-3,13,TRBJ2-1,CAVRGDVHNEQFF
-,TRBV6-6,14,TRBJ1-6,CASSQQGRNSPLHF
-,TRBV29-1,13,TRBJ1-1,CSVGWGGNTEAFF
-,TRBV6-5,16,TRBJ1-6,CASSSYREGNNSPLHF
-,TRBV7-8,12,TRBJ2-1,CASSAIGLEQFF
-,TRBV5-8,15,TRBJ1-5,CASSLGQGNNQPQHF
-,TRBV7-9,15,TRBJ2-7,CASSEQGVTSYEQYF
TRBD1,TRBV4-1,19,TRBJ1-3,CASSPIEDRGFRLRNTIYF
-,TRBV11-3,19,TRBJ2-1,CASSFTPRPGVRNYNEQFF
-,TRBV6-5,15,TRBJ1-1,CASSTSQRMNTEAFF
-,TRBV6-5,15,TRBJ1-6,CASSYSRAGNSPLHF
TRBD1,TRBV7-6,17,TRBJ1-5,CASSLSARGLLNQPQHF
-,TRBV5-1,16,TRBJ2-3,CASSPGLQGHPDTQYF
TRBD1,TRBV7-8,15,TRBJ1-6,CASSPTGTGHRTLHF
-,TRBV6-1,15,TRBJ1-6,CASVTPLLASSPLHF
-,TRBV7-6,15,TRBJ2-1,CASSLEVSSYNEQFF
-,TRBV2,14,TRBJ1-2,CASRAQLATYGYTF
TRBD1,TRBV7-9,15,TRBJ2-7,CASSSRDRGHYEQYF
-,TRBV30,13,TRBJ2-1,CAWSLTSSDEQFF
TRBD1,TRBV10-1,16,TRBJ2-1,CASSEGQGVRTNEQFF
-,TRBV28,13,TRBJ1-2,CASSLGAGYGYTF
-,TRBV5-1,14,TRBJ1-3,CASSPGQSGNTIYF
TRBD1,TRBV15,15,TRBJ2-7,CATGTGEPILGEQYF
-,TRBV11-3,15,TRBJ1-1,CASSLGGGKNTEAFF
TRBD2,TRBV5-1,16,TRBJ2-7,CASSLAISGRLYEQYF
-,TRBV5-1,13,TRBJ1-2,CASNRGGSYGYTF
-,TRBV7-2,14,TRBJ2-5,CASKTGVNQETQYF
-,TRBV29-1,13,TRBJ2-2,CSVGTTNTGELFF
-,TRBV5-1,13,TRBJ1-1,CASSFRENTEAFF
TRBD1,TRBV7-9,13,TRBJ2-7,CANLQGLHYEQYF
-,TRBV9,12,TRBJ1-6,CASGDSKAPLHF
-,TRBV5-3,13,TRBJ2-5,CARSCRGGETQYF
-,TRBV5-1,13,TRBJ1-2,CASSPGGGGGYTF